This T cell receptor (beta chain) came from a study of identical twins. Study-wide findings and caveats: Out-of-frame TCR alpha sharing observed in monozygotic twins exceeded model estimates.

For this clonotype: Antigen unknown.

MiXCR was run by TCRdb on the 5' RACE reads, yielding one entry per CDR3 protein. The data show more than 1.5 million distinct CDR3 sequences, 32% seen once. Trimming left V 2 bases short and J 1 base short, with 15 bases between. The CDR3 has 16 residues. CDR1 is LGHNA, CDR2 YNFKEQ, per germline. The receptor's source is a newborn girl in good health. V and J are TRBV4-2 and TRBJ2-7; D ambiguous. Sequencing used cord blood. The DNA for the CDR3 is TGTGCCAGCAGCCAACGAAGACTTCTTAGGTCCTACGAGCAGTACTTC. Its translation is CASSQRRLLRSYEQYF.